Below, 9 T cell receptor beta chains from the same sample are listed, as sequenced in a study of blood T cell dynamics during melanoma immunotherapy. Time point reported: week 3, after first cycle of checkpoint inhibitor. Assay used: immunoSEQ multiplex PCR; TCRdb lists only in-frame clones, some missing. The sample lists roughly 4,700 clones; more than 60% were seen once. The source material was blood, sampled from a patient treated with checkpoint blockade. These receptor sequences come from a human donor with melanoma.

The chain recombines TRBV11-2 with TRBJ2-5; 7 bases agree with TRBD1. TRBJ2-7 matches the DNA end more closely, so the J call is doubtful. The CDR3 is 17 residues long. Germline CDR1 SGHAT, CDR2 FQNNGV. CDR3 amino acids: CASSLGRGQGISYEQYF. CDR3 sequence (DNA): TGTGCCAGCAGCTTAGGTAGGGGGCAGGGGATCTCCTACGAGCAGTACTTC.

The chain combines TRBV7-2 with TRBJ2-3; D is undetermined. The CDR3 is 15 amino acids. Germline V CDR1 and CDR2: SGHTA, FQGNSA. Deletions cut 2 bases from V and 0 bases from J, with 9 bases between. The CDR3 DNA is TGTGCCAGCAGCTTAAACAGCCCTAGCACAGATACGCAGTATTTT. As protein: CASSLNSPSTDTQYF.

In DNA form, the CDR3 reads TGTGCCAGCAGCGCCGGGACAGGGTCATATAGCAATCAGCCCCAGCATTTT. Protein product: CASSAGTGSYSNQPQHF. V gene TRBV5-5 combines with J gene TRBJ1-5, with 9 bases fitting TRBD1. The germline CDR1 and CDR2 sequences are SGHKS and YYEKEE (reference sequence). The ends lost 4 bases at V and 0 bases at J; junction bases unmatched: 8. This CDR3 is 17 amino acids long.

V and J are TRBV5-1 and TRBJ1-4; possible D gene TRBD1, 6 bases. This CDR3 is built from 13 residues. The germline gives CDR1 SGHRS, CDR2 YFSETQ. Deletions cut 0 bases from V and 6 bases from J, with 6 bases between. CDR3 region: CASSLDRDEKLFF. The CDR3 nucleotides are TGCGCCAGCAGCTTGGACAGGGATGAAAAACTGTTTTTT.

V usage is TRBV9 and J usage is TRBJ1-5; tentatively, D is TRBD1 (5 bases). This CDR3 is built from 13 residues. The V gene's germline CDR1 is SGDLS and CDR2 YYNGEE. Trimming stripped 3 bases from V and 3 bases from J, with 7 bases between. CDR3 sequence (DNA): TGTGCCAGCAGCGGGACACTCAATCAGCCCCAGCATTTT. As protein: CASSGTLNQPQHF.

The rearrangement uses TRBV7-3 and TRBJ2-3; D might be TRBD1 (6 bases). With 1 base removed from V and 4 bases from J, the gap between germline ends came to 9 bases. From germline, CDR1 is SGHTA and CDR2 FQGTGA. This CDR3 spans 14 amino acids. CDR3 protein: CASSLSQGSDTQYF. The CDR3 bases are TGTGCCAGCAGCTTAAGCCAGGGGTCAGATACGCAGTATTTT. Supplemented by reference TRBV7-3 and TRBJ2-3, the full variable domain reads GAGVSQTPSNKVTEKGKYVELRCDPISGHTALYWYRQSLGQGPEFLIYFQGTGAADDSGLPNDRFFAVRPEGSVSTLKIQRTERGDSAVYLCASSLSQGSDTQYFGPGTRLTVL.

Of note for this clone: The germline gene is not matched at one end of the junction; a read error may be the cause. V usage is TRBV11-3 and J usage is TRBJ1-3; D is ambiguous. The CDR3 has 14 amino acids. The V gene's germline CDR1 is SGHNT and CDR2 YENEEA. CDR3 sequence: CVSSLGKAGNTIYF. The DNA for the CDR3 is TGTGTCAGCAGCTTAGGAAAAGCTGGAAACACCATATATTTT.

J is TRBJ1-3 and V is TRBV18; D is unclear. The CDR3 sequence is 13 residues long. Trimming stripped 3 bases from V and 3 bases from J, with 6 bases between. Per the germline V gene, CDR1 is KGHSH and CDR2 is LQKENI. The CDR3: CASSPTSGNTIYF. The CDR3 DNA reads TGTGCCAGCTCACCTACCAGTGGAAACACCATATATTTT. Complete variable domain (other parts from reference TRBV18 and TRBJ1-3): NAGVMQNPRHLVRRRGQEARLRCSPMKGHSHVYWYRQLPEEGLKFMVYLQKENIIDESGMPKERFSAEFPKEGPSILRIQQVVRGDSAAYFCASSPTSGNTIYFGEGSWLTVV.

The chain combines TRBV7-2 with TRBJ2-3; TRBD1 is a possible D gene (5 bases). The CDR3 is made up of 15 amino acids. Trimming stripped 3 bases from V and 2 bases from J, with 12 bases between. Looked up from germline, CDR1 is SGHTA and CDR2 is FQGNSA. CDR3 nucleotides: TGTGCCAGCAGCTTGCAGGGCATGGTCACAGATACGCAGTATTTT. Residues: CASSLQGMVTDTQYF.